This T cell receptor (beta chain) emerged from a study of T cells in tuberculosis. Broader study findings: Active tuberculosis cases were adults; controls were adolescents.

Produced via immunoSEQ multiplex PCR; TCRdb's table is partial and in-frame only. Here the sample spans 20,000 to 25,000 clones, about 95% being singletons. At study entry, adolescents had tuberculin skin tests and IGRA screening. Unsorted cryopreserved PBMC were sequenced, averaging about 100,000 T cells per clinical donor. The germline CDR1 and CDR2 sequences are SGHRS and YFSETQ. The CDR3 contains 16 residues. With V trimmed by 7 bases and J by 1 base, 8 bases remained unmatched. Details on this clone: The antigen is unknown.

J is TRBJ2-6 and V is TRBV5-1, with TRBD1 matching over 7 bases. This clonotype originated in a donor aged 10 to 29 with latent tuberculosis or without tuberculosis infection. Sequencing was carried out using PBMCs. The CDR3 DNA reads as TGCGCCAGCCGGACAGGAACTACGTCTGGGGCCAACGTCCTGACTTTC. Its translation is CASRTGTTSGANVLTF.